This is a list of T cell receptor beta chains from one sample in a study of blood T cells in healthy people across ages. TCRdb reprocessed the 5' RACE reads via MiXCR and lists one record per CDR3 protein. The data show about a million distinct CDR3 sequences, with 51% seen just once and about 21% held by the top ten. The sequenced sample consisted of blood. The source is a woman aged 55-70 years in good health. CDR3s include the opening cysteine and the closing phenylalanine or tryptophan. Fields, in order: CDR3 DNA, CDR3 protein, clone size, V gene, J gene, D gene, CDR3 length. The D gene is left open where the match is weak. The listing skips clone size in some rows; elsewhere it reads once, few, many or a size class.

cdr3_nt: TGTGCCAGCAGTTTAGTGCAAGCGGGGGAACCCTACGAGCAGTACTTC
cdr3_aa: CASSLVQAGEPYEQYF
clone_size: -
v_call: TRBV12-3/TRBV12-4
j_call: TRBJ2-7
d_call: TRBD2
cdr3_length: 16

cdr3_nt: TGTGCCAGCAGCTTAGGACCGAATTCGGGGACCAACGTCCTGACTTTC
cdr3_aa: CASSLGPNSGTNVLTF
clone_size: -
v_call: TRBV11-2
j_call: TRBJ2-6
d_call: -
cdr3_length: 16

cdr3_nt: TGTGCCAGCAGCCGAGAGGAGAGCTCCTATAATTCACCCCTCCACTTT
cdr3_aa: CASSREESSYNSPLHF
clone_size: -
v_call: TRBV5-6
j_call: TRBJ1-6
d_call: -
cdr3_length: 16

cdr3_nt: TGCGCCAGCAGCTTGAGCGGTTTTGGGGCCCAAGAGACCCAGTACTTC
cdr3_aa: CASSLSGFGAQETQYF
clone_size: -
v_call: TRBV5-1
j_call: TRBJ2-5
d_call: -
cdr3_length: 16

cdr3_nt: TGTGCCAGCAGCCAAGATGCCCGGGACAGGGAGTATTCCACGCAGTATTTT
cdr3_aa: CASSQDARDREYSTQYF
clone_size: -
v_call: TRBV4-2
j_call: TRBJ2-3
d_call: TRBD1
cdr3_length: 17

cdr3_nt: TGTGCCATCAGTGAGCTCCCAATGAACACTGAAGCTTTCTTT
cdr3_aa: CAISELPMNTEAFF
clone_size: -
v_call: TRBV10-3
j_call: TRBJ1-1
d_call: -
cdr3_length: 14

cdr3_nt: TGTGCCAGCAGTGTTAGAGGGATTCGGAATCAGCCCCAGCATTTT
cdr3_aa: CASSVRGIRNQPQHF
clone_size: -
v_call: TRBV28
j_call: TRBJ1-5
d_call: -
cdr3_length: 15

cdr3_nt: TGTGCCAGCAGGTCACCACTAGGCTACGAGCAGTACTTC
cdr3_aa: CASRSPLGYEQYF
clone_size: -
v_call: TRBV2
j_call: TRBJ2-7
d_call: -
cdr3_length: 13

cdr3_nt: TGTGCCAGCAGCGGGGCCCACAATGAGCACTTCTTC
cdr3_aa: CASSGAHNEHFF
clone_size: -
v_call: TRBV6-5
j_call: TRBJ2-1
d_call: -
cdr3_length: 12

cdr3_nt: TGTGCCAGCAGATTCGCAAGTGGGGGGCCAGAGGGTCGAGAAGCTTTCTTT
cdr3_aa: CASRFASGGPEGREAFF
clone_size: -
v_call: TRBV7-9
j_call: TRBJ1-1
d_call: -
cdr3_length: 17

cdr3_nt: TGTGCCAGCAGCGTAGGAACTAGCGGATTGAACACCGGGGAGCTGTTTTTT
cdr3_aa: CASSVGTSGLNTGELFF
clone_size: -
v_call: TRBV9
j_call: TRBJ2-2
d_call: TRBD2
cdr3_length: 17

cdr3_nt: TGTGCCAGCAGCCCCCCCGGGAGTAGCTCCTACGAGCAGTACTTC
cdr3_aa: CASSPPGSSSYEQYF
clone_size: -
v_call: TRBV11-2
j_call: TRBJ2-7
d_call: -
cdr3_length: 15

cdr3_nt: TGCGCCAGCAGGGATTCGGGAGGGGGCCAAGAGACCCAGTACTTC
cdr3_aa: CASRDSGGGQETQYF
clone_size: -
v_call: TRBV10-2
j_call: TRBJ2-5
d_call: TRBD2
cdr3_length: 15

cdr3_nt: TGTGCCAGCAGCCACCCTGGGTCCTATGGCTACACCTTC
cdr3_aa: CASSHPGSYGYTF
clone_size: few
v_call: TRBV3-1
j_call: TRBJ1-2
d_call: -
cdr3_length: 13

cdr3_nt: TGCGCCAGCAGCTTGCAGGGACACTTCAACGGGGGTGAAGCTTTCTTT
cdr3_aa: CASSLQGHFNGGEAFF
clone_size: many
v_call: TRBV5-1
j_call: TRBJ1-1
d_call: -
cdr3_length: 16

cdr3_nt: TGTGCCAGCAGTTACTGGACACTTGGCGGCCTTAAATTTAATTCACCCCTCCACTTT
cdr3_aa: CASSYWTLGGLKFNSPLHF
clone_size: -
v_call: TRBV6-5
j_call: TRBJ1-6
d_call: -
cdr3_length: 19

cdr3_nt: TGTGCCAGCGCTAGCGGGACCCCTTCGGAGCAGTACTTC
cdr3_aa: CASASGTPSEQYF
clone_size: -
v_call: TRBV6-2/TRBV6-3
j_call: TRBJ2-7
d_call: TRBD2
cdr3_length: 13

cdr3_nt: TGCAGTGCCCAATCGGGACTAGCGGGAGTCGACGAGCAGTACTTC
cdr3_aa: CSAQSGLAGVDEQYF
clone_size: -
v_call: TRBV20-1
j_call: TRBJ2-7
d_call: TRBD2
cdr3_length: 15

cdr3_nt: TGTGCCAGCAGCCCCAGGACTAGCGGGAGGGCCCGCAGCTACGAGCAGTACTTC
cdr3_aa: CASSPRTSGRARSYEQYF
clone_size: few
v_call: TRBV7-9
j_call: TRBJ2-7
d_call: TRBD2
cdr3_length: 18

cdr3_nt: TGTGCCAGCAGCCAAGATCGTAGCGGGAGAGCGCAGTATTTT
cdr3_aa: CASSQDRSGRAQYF
clone_size: few
v_call: TRBV3-1
j_call: TRBJ2-3
d_call: TRBD2
cdr3_length: 14

cdr3_nt: TGTGCCAGCAGTTTTGGGACCAGGACGCAGTACTTC
cdr3_aa: CASSFGTRTQYF
clone_size: -
v_call: TRBV12-3/TRBV12-4
j_call: TRBJ2-7
d_call: -
cdr3_length: 12

cdr3_nt: TGCAGTGCTGACGGGACACTTAACGAAAAACTGTTTTTT
cdr3_aa: CSADGTLNEKLFF
clone_size: -
v_call: TRBV20-1
j_call: TRBJ1-4
d_call: -
cdr3_length: 13

cdr3_nt: TGTGCCAGCAGACCCAGGGTCCTCACTGAAGCTTTCTTT
cdr3_aa: CASRPRVLTEAFF
clone_size: once
v_call: TRBV28
j_call: TRBJ1-1
d_call: -
cdr3_length: 13

cdr3_nt: TGCAGTGCGTTAGCGGGAGGGCCCTCCTACAATGAGCAGTTCTTC
cdr3_aa: CSALAGGPSYNEQFF
clone_size: -
v_call: TRBV20-1
j_call: TRBJ2-1
d_call: TRBD2
cdr3_length: 15

cdr3_nt: TGTGCCAGCAGCGAAAGGGGGCCGTGGGAAAAACTGTTTTTT
cdr3_aa: CASSERGPWEKLFF
clone_size: -
v_call: TRBV27
j_call: TRBJ1-4
d_call: TRBD1
cdr3_length: 14

cdr3_nt: TGTGCCAGCAGTTTACCCGTTGAGACCCAGTACTTC
cdr3_aa: CASSLPVETQYF
clone_size: few
v_call: TRBV28
j_call: TRBJ2-5
d_call: -
cdr3_length: 12

cdr3_nt: TGTGCCAGCAGCAGGACACTAGCGGGGTTCACAGATACGCAGTATTTT
cdr3_aa: CASSRTLAGFTDTQYF
clone_size: -
v_call: TRBV28
j_call: TRBJ2-3
d_call: TRBD2
cdr3_length: 16

cdr3_nt: TGTGCCATCAGCAGGAATAACTATGGCTACACCTTC
cdr3_aa: CAISRNNYGYTF
clone_size: -
v_call: TRBV10-3
j_call: TRBJ1-2
d_call: -
cdr3_length: 12

cdr3_nt: TGTGCCAGCAGTGAAGGGCTAGCATCCCCCACAGATACGCAGTATTTT
cdr3_aa: CASSEGLASPTDTQYF
clone_size: few
v_call: TRBV2
j_call: TRBJ2-3
d_call: -
cdr3_length: 16

cdr3_nt: TGTGCCAGCAGTGAAAGGTCCTACAATGAGCAGTACTTC
cdr3_aa: CASSERSYNEQYF
clone_size: -
v_call: TRBV2
j_call: TRBJ2-7
d_call: -
cdr3_length: 13

cdr3_nt: TGCGCCAGCAGCCAAGATCTAGTTCGACAAGAGACCCAGTACTTC
cdr3_aa: CASSQDLVRQETQYF
clone_size: few
v_call: TRBV4-3
j_call: TRBJ2-5
d_call: -
cdr3_length: 15

cdr3_nt: TGCAGCGTTGCTTGGACAGGGGCGACAGATACGCAGTATTTT
cdr3_aa: CSVAWTGATDTQYF
clone_size: -
v_call: TRBV29-1
j_call: TRBJ2-3
d_call: TRBD1
cdr3_length: 14

cdr3_nt: TGTGCCAGCAGCCCCCCCGCTGGCCCCTACGAGCAGTACTTC
cdr3_aa: CASSPPAGPYEQYF
clone_size: -
v_call: TRBV7-2
j_call: TRBJ2-7
d_call: -
cdr3_length: 14

cdr3_nt: TGCGCCAGCAACTCTCTAGCGTCAGTGGAGACCCAGTACTTC
cdr3_aa: CASNSLASVETQYF
clone_size: few
v_call: TRBV5-1
j_call: TRBJ2-5
d_call: -
cdr3_length: 14

cdr3_nt: TGTGCCAGCAGCGTAGCGATGGGACCTGGGGCCAACGTCCTGACTTTC
cdr3_aa: CASSVAMGPGANVLTF
clone_size: -
v_call: TRBV9
j_call: TRBJ2-6
d_call: -
cdr3_length: 16

cdr3_nt: TGTGCCAGCAGCCAGGCTGCAGCGGGAGCCTACAATGAGCAGTTCTTC
cdr3_aa: CASSQAAAGAYNEQFF
clone_size: few
v_call: TRBV3-1
j_call: TRBJ2-1
d_call: TRBD2
cdr3_length: 16

cdr3_nt: TGTGCCAGCGCGCCGGGACTAGGGCCAACACGGACCCAGTACTTC
cdr3_aa: CASAPGLGPTRTQYF
clone_size: -
v_call: TRBV6-1
j_call: TRBJ2-5
d_call: TRBD2
cdr3_length: 15

cdr3_nt: TGTGCCAGCAGTGACTCCGGGACAGGGAATGAAAAACTGTTTTTT
cdr3_aa: CASSDSGTGNEKLFF
clone_size: -
v_call: TRBV6-4
j_call: TRBJ1-4
d_call: TRBD1
cdr3_length: 15

cdr3_nt: TGTGCCAGCGGCCTTAGCGGGAGGCCCACAGATACGCAGTATTTT
cdr3_aa: CASGLSGRPTDTQYF
clone_size: -
v_call: TRBV7-2
j_call: TRBJ2-3
d_call: TRBD2
cdr3_length: 15

cdr3_nt: TGCAGTGCTTACGATTCGGGACAGGGGTTCTACGAGCAGTACTTC
cdr3_aa: CSAYDSGQGFYEQYF
clone_size: few
v_call: TRBV20-1
j_call: TRBJ2-7
d_call: TRBD1
cdr3_length: 15

cdr3_nt: TGTGCCAGCAGTGACGGCAGGTTCACCTACGAGCAGTACTTC
cdr3_aa: CASSDGRFTYEQYF
clone_size: -
v_call: TRBV6-2/TRBV6-3
j_call: TRBJ2-7
d_call: -
cdr3_length: 14

cdr3_nt: TGTGCCAGCAGCCCGAACCGGGACACATACAATGAGCAGTTCTTC
cdr3_aa: CASSPNRDTYNEQFF
clone_size: -
v_call: TRBV4-2
j_call: TRBJ2-1
d_call: -
cdr3_length: 15

cdr3_nt: TGTGCCAGCAGTGACTGGGCGGGGCAGGGGTCCTACGAGCAGTACTTC
cdr3_aa: CASSDWAGQGSYEQYF
clone_size: -
v_call: TRBV12-3/TRBV12-4
j_call: TRBJ2-7
d_call: -
cdr3_length: 16

cdr3_nt: TGTGCCATCAGGGACAGTAGTACCTTGGAGACCCAGTACTTC
cdr3_aa: CAIRDSSTLETQYF
clone_size: many
v_call: TRBV10-3
j_call: TRBJ2-5
d_call: -
cdr3_length: 14

cdr3_nt: TGCAGTGCTATGACTAGCGGAACCTACAATGAGCAGTTCTTC
cdr3_aa: CSAMTSGTYNEQFF
clone_size: -
v_call: TRBV20-1
j_call: TRBJ2-1
d_call: TRBD2
cdr3_length: 14

cdr3_nt: TGCGCCAGCAGTGGGGGACGCGGGAGCGCCACCGGGGAGCTGTTTTTT
cdr3_aa: CASSGGRGSATGELFF
clone_size: -
v_call: TRBV10-1
j_call: TRBJ2-2
d_call: TRBD2
cdr3_length: 16

cdr3_nt: TGTGCCAGCAGCCAAGGTTGGCAGGTCGGCAATCAGCCCCAGCATTTT
cdr3_aa: CASSQGWQVGNQPQHF
clone_size: -
v_call: TRBV3-1
j_call: TRBJ1-5
d_call: -
cdr3_length: 16

cdr3_nt: TGCAGCGTTGGGTACGGGGCAGCCGCCTACGAGCAGTACTTC
cdr3_aa: CSVGYGAAAYEQYF
clone_size: once
v_call: TRBV29-1
j_call: TRBJ2-7
d_call: -
cdr3_length: 14

cdr3_nt: TGCAGTGCCTTCTATTCAGATACGCAGTATTTT
cdr3_aa: CSAFYSDTQYF
clone_size: once
v_call: TRBV20-1
j_call: TRBJ2-3
d_call: -
cdr3_length: 11

cdr3_nt: TGTGCCAGCAGTTTAGAAGGGGATCTAGATGAGCAGTTCTTC
cdr3_aa: CASSLEGDLDEQFF
clone_size: -
v_call: TRBV27
j_call: TRBJ2-1
d_call: -
cdr3_length: 14

cdr3_nt: TGCGCCAGCAGATCTCGCACTAGCGGCACAGATACGCAGTATTTT
cdr3_aa: CASRSRTSGTDTQYF
clone_size: -
v_call: TRBV4-1
j_call: TRBJ2-3
d_call: TRBD2
cdr3_length: 15

cdr3_nt: TGTGCCACCCTACCGGGACTAGCGAGTACCTACGAGCAGTACTTC
cdr3_aa: CATLPGLASTYEQYF
clone_size: -
v_call: TRBV28
j_call: TRBJ2-7
d_call: TRBD2
cdr3_length: 15

cdr3_nt: TGCAGTGCTAGAGCCCTCCGGACTAGCGGGAGGCAGGGCTCCTACAATGAGCAGTTCTTC
cdr3_aa: CSARALRTSGRQGSYNEQFF
clone_size: many
v_call: TRBV20-1
j_call: TRBJ2-1
d_call: TRBD2
cdr3_length: 20

cdr3_nt: TGTGCCAGCAGTGAGGAGGGGAGCTCCTATAATTCACCCCTCCACTTT
cdr3_aa: CASSEEGSSYNSPLHF
clone_size: -
v_call: TRBV2
j_call: TRBJ1-6
d_call: -
cdr3_length: 16

cdr3_nt: TGTGCCAGCAGTCCCGGACAGGGTTTAGTTTACGAGCAGTACTTC
cdr3_aa: CASSPGQGLVYEQYF
clone_size: -
v_call: TRBV12-3/TRBV12-4
j_call: TRBJ2-7
d_call: TRBD1
cdr3_length: 15

cdr3_nt: TGTGCCAGCAGTTACCGGGACAGGTTTAATGGCTACACCTTC
cdr3_aa: CASSYRDRFNGYTF
clone_size: -
v_call: TRBV6-6
j_call: TRBJ1-2
d_call: TRBD1
cdr3_length: 14

cdr3_nt: TGTGCCAGCAGTTTAGTTACGGTGGCGGGAGCTCTAGCCAAAAACATTCAGTACTTC
cdr3_aa: CASSLVTVAGALAKNIQYF
clone_size: few
v_call: TRBV12-3/TRBV12-4
j_call: TRBJ2-4
d_call: TRBD2
cdr3_length: 19

cdr3_nt: TGTGCCAGCAGTTACTCCGGGGGCGGGATCTTGTACTTC
cdr3_aa: CASSYSGGGILYF
clone_size: -
v_call: TRBV6-5
j_call: TRBJ2-7
d_call: -
cdr3_length: 13

cdr3_nt: TGTGCCAGCAGTGTGGCCAAGGCGCATACGCAGTATTTT
cdr3_aa: CASSVAKAHTQYF
clone_size: -
v_call: TRBV12-3/TRBV12-4
j_call: TRBJ2-3
d_call: -
cdr3_length: 13